Each of the 6 T cell receptor beta chains below was sequenced from the same sample in a study of blood T cells in healthy people across ages. A second PCR of 7 to 11 cycles used a sample-barcoded 5' primer and a J-beta primer mix. TCRdb processed the 5' RACE reads anew with MiXCR; each CDR3 protein has one entry. The profile covers 1.8 million or so distinct CDR3 sequences, with about 39% appearing a single time and under 25% taken by the ten largest. Specimen: blood. These receptors all stem from a human donor in good health.

This chain connects TRBV11-3 to TRBJ2-3; D not certain. The germline CDR1 and CDR2 sequences are SGHNT and YENEEA. Trimming took 3 bases from V and 2 from J, leaving 12 bases between them. The CDR3 has 15 amino acids. The CDR3, as DNA: TGTGCCAGCAGCTTCCCCCTAGGCTTCACAGATACGCAGTATTTT. Protein sequence: CASSFPLGFTDTQYF. Drawing the rest from reference TRBV11-3 and TRBJ2-3, the complete variable domain is EAGVVQSPRYKIIEKKQPVAFWCNPISGHNTLYWYLQNLGQGPELLIRYENEEAVDDSQLPKDRFSAERLKGVDSTLKIQPAELGDSAVYLCASSFPLGFTDTQYFGPGTRLTVL.

CDR3 in amino acids: CASSLAGGHMGAQYF. In DNA, the CDR3 is TGTGCCAGCAGTTTAGCGGGGGGGCACATGGGGGCCCAGTACTTC. J is TRBJ2-5 and V is TRBV12-3 or TRBV12-4; a weak D match, TRBD2 (7 bases). Trimming removed 0 bases from V and 9 bases from J, with 17 bases in between. The CDR3 has 15 amino acids.

The V call is TRBV6-5, the J call TRBJ1-2; D is unclear. There are 12 residues in the CDR3. Looked up from germline, CDR1 is MNHEY and CDR2 is SVGAGI. Trimming removed 7 bases at V and 8 bases at J, with 14 bases between. CDR3 nucleotides: TGTGCCAGCACCATGGGTTTTGAAGGCTACACCTTC. It yields the protein CASTMGFEGYTF.

The gene calls are TRBV28 and TRBJ2-3; D not resolved. The V gene lost 6 bases and the J gene lost 2 bases, with 6 bases spanning the gap. The CDR3 is 12 amino acids. CDR1 is MDHEN, CDR2 SYDVKM, per germline. In DNA, the CDR3 is TGTGCCAGCAGGGCCACCACAGATACGCAGTATTTT. This encodes CASRATTDTQYF.

The rearrangement links TRBV10-3 to TRBJ1-1; D remains unclear. The V and J ends lost 0 bases and 3 bases respectively, with 11 bases between them. The CDR3 sequence is 15 residues long. In germline, CDR1 is ENHRY, CDR2 SYGVKD. This CDR3 is CAISESSLGDTEAFF. CDR3 coding DNA: TGTGCCATCAGTGAGTCGAGCTTGGGTGACACTGAAGCTTTCTTT.

The chain is built from TRBV13 and TRBJ2-7, with TRBD1 matching 8 bases. CDR1 PRHDT and CDR2 FYEKMQ come from the germline V gene (reference sequence). The J segment lost 5 bases and the V segment lost 5 bases, leaving 8 bases of the junction unmatched. The CDR3 is 14 residues long. DNA of the CDR3: TGTGCCAGCAGCAACGGACAGGGCCCCAACGAGCAGTACTTC. This gives the protein CASSNGQGPNEQYF. The full variable domain, its missing parts supplied by reference TRBV13 and TRBJ2-7, is AAGVIQSPRHLIKEKRETATLKCYPIPRHDTVYWYQQGPGQDPQFLISFYEKMQSDKGSIPDRFSAQQFSDYHSELNMSSLELGDSALYFCASSNGQGPNEQYFGPGTRLTVT.